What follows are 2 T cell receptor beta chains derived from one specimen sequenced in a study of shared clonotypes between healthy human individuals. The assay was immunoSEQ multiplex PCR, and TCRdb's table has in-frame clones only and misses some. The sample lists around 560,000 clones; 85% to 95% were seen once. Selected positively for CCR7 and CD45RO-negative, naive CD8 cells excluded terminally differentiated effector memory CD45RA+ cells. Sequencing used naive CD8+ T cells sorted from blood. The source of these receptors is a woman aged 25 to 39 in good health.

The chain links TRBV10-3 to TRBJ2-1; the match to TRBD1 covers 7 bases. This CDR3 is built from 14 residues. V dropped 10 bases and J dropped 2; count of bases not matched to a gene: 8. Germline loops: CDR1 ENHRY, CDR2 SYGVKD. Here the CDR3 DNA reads TGTGCCACCCTCGAGGACAGGACCTACAATGAGCAGTTCTTC. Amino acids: CATLEDRTYNEQFF.

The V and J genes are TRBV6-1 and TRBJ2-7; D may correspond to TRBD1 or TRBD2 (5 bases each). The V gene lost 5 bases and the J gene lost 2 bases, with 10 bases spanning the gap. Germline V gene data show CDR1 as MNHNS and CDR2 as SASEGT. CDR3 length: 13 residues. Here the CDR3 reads CASSRDRTYEQYF. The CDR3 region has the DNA TGTGCCAGCAGTCGGGACCGTACCTACGAGCAGTACTTC.